This passage covers 32 T cell receptor beta chains from one sample sequenced in a study of glioma-infiltrating T cells. Amplification of TCR alpha and beta CDR3 regions from RNA used iRepertoire nested multiplex PCR. TCRdb itself ran the multiplex PCR reads through MiXCR, one entry per CDR3 protein. The sample lists more than 100,000 distinct CDR3 sequences; around 30% were seen once. Sequenced input: glioma tissue, nonneoplastic brain tissue, or PBMCs (not recorded which). These receptor sequences come from a human donor with low-grade glioma or glioblastoma, undergoing nonglioma brain surgery, or in good health (not recorded which).

Ten or more counts support this clonotype. The V and J genes are TRBV20-1 and TRBJ2-1; 7 positions agree with TRBD2. This CDR3 contains 15 residues. Germline assignment: CDR1 DFQATT and CDR2 SNEGSKA (reference sequence). J was trimmed by 9 bases and V by 1 base; bases with no gene match: 12. CDR3 protein: CSARVGGTLQFEQFF. The CDR3 DNA reads TGCAGTGCTAGAGTCGGGGGGACTCTACAATTTGAGCAGTTCTTC.

The J gene is TRBJ2-3, the V gene TRBV29-1, with D perhaps given as TRBD1 or TRBD2 (6 bases each). The germline gives CDR1 SQVTM, CDR2 ANQGSEA. The CDR3 has 14 amino acids. Deletions cut 3 bases from V and 5 bases from J, with 15 bases between. The CDR3 DNA reads as TGCAGCGTTGATAGGAGGGGGGCGCAAGATACGCAGTATTTT. Amino acids: CSVDRRGAQDTQYF.

Of note for this clonotype: The CDR3 end shows no conserved phenylalanine or tryptophan, and so a read error is likely. J is TRBJ1-1 and V is TRBV28; D is unresolved. CDR3 size: 11 residues. Trimming took off 7 bases at V and 0 bases at J, with 3 bases between the two ends. Germline values: CDR1 MDHEN, CDR2 SYDVKM. The CDR3 DNA follows: TGTGCCAGCAAACTGAACACTGAAGCTTTCCTT. This encodes CASKLNTEAFL.

In this sample, this clonotype turned up a few times. The chain combines TRBV5-4 with TRBJ2-5; TRBD2 agrees at 8 bases. Germline V gene lookup returns CDR1 SGHNT and CDR2 YYREEE (reference sequence). V shed 4 bases, J shed 3 bases, and the junction held 5 bases outside the gene matches. CDR3 length: 14 amino acids. The CDR3 DNA follows: TGTGCCAGCAGCCGGGGCGGGGGGAAAGAGACCCAGTACTTC. Its translation: CASSRGGGKETQYF.

With regard to this clonotype: The conserved phenylalanine or tryptophan normally closing the CDR3 is absent here, so this likely arose from a read error. This sequence joins TRBV5-1 and TRBJ1-5; tentatively, D is TRBD1 (6 bases). Looked up from germline, CDR1 is SGHRS and CDR2 is YFSETQ. CDR3 length: 13 residues. V lost 4 bases and J lost 4, with 9 bases in between. The CDR3 region has the DNA TGCGCCAGCAGCCCACAGGGAAATCAGCCCCAGCATCTT. Amino acids: CASSPQGNQPQHL.

The chain carries TRBV5-5 and TRBJ2-7; the match to TRBD1 covers 7 bases. The J segment lost 0 bases and the V segment lost 5 bases, leaving 11 bases of the junction unmatched. Germline V gives CDR1 SGHKS, CDR2 YYEKEE (reference sequence). This CDR3 region has 16 residues. In DNA, the CDR3 is TGTGCCAGCAGACGTTCGACAGGGACCAGCTCCTACGAGCAGTACTTC. Its translation: CASRRSTGTSSYEQYF. The variable domain in full, completed from reference TRBV5-5 and TRBJ2-7, reads DAGVTQSPTHLIKTRGQQVTLRCSPISGHKSVSWYQQVLGQGPQFIFQYYEKEERGRGNFPDRFSARQFPNYSSELNVNALLLGDSALYLCASRRSTGTSSYEQYFGPGTRLTVT.

This clonotype was seen repeatedly, ten times or more. J is TRBJ2-1 and V is TRBV27; perhaps D is TRBD1 or TRBD2 (5 bases each). The germline V gene encodes CDR1 MNHEY and CDR2 SMNVEV (reference sequence). V was clipped by 4 bases and J by 8 bases, with 18 bases between them. There are 15 residues in the CDR3. The CDR3 is CASSSGQVSRHEQFF. The CDR3 bases are TGTGCCAGCAGTTCGGGGCAGGTAAGCCGCCATGAGCAGTTCTTC.

Many counts were recorded for this clonotype. The chain combines TRBV7-2 with TRBJ2-7, with TRBD2 matching over 8 bases. Germline CDR1 is SGHTA and CDR2 is FQGNSA. Trimming at V came to 5 bases and at J to 2 bases, leaving 5 bases not matched to a gene. The CDR3 is 14 amino acids. The CDR3 region has the DNA TGTGCCAGCAGCCTAACGGGGGGGGCCTACGAGCAGTACTTC. Protein product: CASSLTGGAYEQYF.

This clonotype was observed at least ten times. The J gene is TRBJ2-1, the V gene TRBV7-2; D is perhaps TRBD2 (6 bases). The V end lost 3 bases, the J end lost 1 base, and 10 bases lay between the germline ends. Germline loops: CDR1 SGHTA, CDR2 FQGNSA. There are 15 residues in the CDR3. CDR3 in DNA: TGTGCCAGCAGCTTCGTTAGCGGTTCCTACAATGAGCAGTTCTTC. Residues: CASSFVSGSYNEQFF.

A word on this clonotype: This clone may be a read error of a much larger clone one base away. This chain uses TRBV6-2 or TRBV6-3 with TRBJ1-1, with D possibly matching TRBD1 (5 bases). Trimming stripped 4 bases from V and 0 bases from J, with 15 bases between. Germline V gives CDR1 MNHEY, CDR2 SVGEGT. The CDR3 length is 16 residues. Written as DNA, the CDR3 is TGTGCCAGCAGTTTGGGGGGATTAGATTTGAACACTGAAGCTTTCTTT. It is translated as CASSLGGLDLNTEAFF.

A remark on this clonotype: This may come from a read error, since a much larger clone is one base off. The rearrangement links TRBV18 to TRBJ2-3; 8 positions match TRBD1. Germline CDR1 reads KGHSH; CDR2 reads LQKENI. The junction had 1 base not matched to a gene; V was cut back by 3 bases and J by 2 bases. The CDR3 covers 14 residues. This CDR3 reads CASSPTGVTDTQYF. The CDR3 region has the DNA TGTGCCAGCTCACCGACAGGGGTCACAGATACGCAGTATTTT. The full variable domain, completed using reference TRBV18 and TRBJ2-3, is NAGVMQNPRHLVRRRGQEARLRCSPMKGHSHVYWYRQLPEEGLKFMVYLQKENIIDESGMPKERFSAEFPKEGPSILRIQQVVRGDSAAYFCASSPTGVTDTQYFGPGTRLTVL.

In the case of this clonotype: A much larger clone differs from this one at a single base, so this may be a read error. This chain links TRBV7-6 with TRBJ1-5; D possibly corresponds to TRBD1 (5 bases). The CDR3 length is 15 residues. The germline gives CDR1 SGHVS, CDR2 FNYEAQ. In nucleotides, the CDR3 is TGTGCCAGCAGCGCATCCGGGACTAGCAGTCAGCCCCAGCATTTT. It codes for CASSASGTSSQPQHF.

In regard to this clonotype: One junction end does not reproduce the germline sequence, and a read error may be involved. The chain is built from TRBV19 and TRBJ1-1; the D is unclear. Germline V gives CDR1 LNHDA, CDR2 SQIVND (reference sequence). The CDR3 is 11 amino acids. CDR3 bases: TGTGCCAGTAGGGGATGGACTGAAACTTTCTTT. This sequence encodes CASRGWTETFF.

On this clonotype itself: This may stem from a read error, because a much larger clone lies one nucleotide away. The genes are TRBV12-3 or TRBV12-4 and TRBJ1-3; 9 bases line up with TRBD1. This CDR3 is 15 amino acids long. Here the CDR3 reads CASSLGTGFGNSIYF. As DNA, the CDR3 is TGTGCCAGCAGTTTGGGGACAGGGTTTGGAAACAGCATATATTTT.

This clonotype was recorded many times. V and J are TRBV20-1 and TRBJ2-5, with TRBD2 identical over 10 bases. The junction had 7 bases not matched to a gene; V was cut back by 6 bases and J by 0 bases. This CDR3 has 15 residues. Germline lookup yields CDR1 DFQATT and CDR2 SNEGSKA (reference sequence). In DNA form, the CDR3 reads TGCAGTGCGGAGAATAGCGGGGGGTACCAAGAGACCCAGTACTTC. It is translated as CSAENSGGYQETQYF.

Concerning this clonotype itself: Possible read error: a much larger clone is one base away. The rearrangement joins TRBV14 to TRBJ1-1, with D unclear. CDR1 and CDR2 (germline): SGHDN, FVKESK. This CDR3 contains 16 residues. The CDR3 DNA reads TGTGCCAGCAGCCAAGATTTAGGGCAGCTGAACAATGAAGCTTTCTTT. Translating it yields CASSQDLGQLNNEAFF. Based on the CDR3 plus reference TRBV14 and TRBJ1-1, the full variable domain is EAGVTQFPSHSVIEKGQTVTLRCDPISGHDNLYWYRRVMGKEIKFLLHFVKESKQDESGMPNNRFLAERTGGTYSTLKVQPAELEDSGVYFCASSQDLGQLNNEAFFGQGTRLTVV.

This clonotype occurred a few times. The V gene is TRBV9, the J gene TRBJ1-1; possible D gene TRBD1, 6 bases. The CDR3 has 13 amino acids. Germline CDR1 reads SGDLS; CDR2 reads YYNGEE. The V gene lost 3 bases and the J gene lost 5 bases, with 11 bases spanning the gap. The CDR3 is CASSGYRETEAFF. DNA for the CDR3: TGTGCCAGCAGCGGATACAGGGAGACTGAAGCTTTCTTT.

This clonotype has just a few counts. This clone may be a read error of a much larger clone one base away. This chain joins TRBV3-1 and TRBJ2-5; D ambiguous. Germline CDR1 LGHDT, CDR2 YNNKEL (reference sequence). V was shortened by 4 bases and J by 6 bases, with 6 bases between the two germline ends. This CDR3 comprises 11 residues. This chain's CDR3 is CASSPRKTQYF. The CDR3 DNA reads TGTGCCAGCAGCCCCCGGAAGACCCAGTACTTC.

This clonotype has only a few counts. The V and J genes are TRBV29-1 and TRBJ2-7, with D maybe TRBD1 (5 bases). Germline V gene data show CDR1 as SQVTM and CDR2 as ANQGSEA. CDR3 length: 13 residues. V dropped 4 bases and J dropped 2 bases, with 12 bases sitting between them. The CDR3 nucleotides read TGCAGCGTTGTTAAGGGGCCACCCTACGAGCAGTACTTC. As protein: CSVVKGPPYEQYF.

The chain carries TRBV6-1 and TRBJ2-7; D might be TRBD1 or TRBD2, each matching 6 bases. The germline gives CDR1 MNHNS, CDR2 SASEGT. Trimming pared 6 bases from V and 0 bases from J, leaving 12 bases between. This CDR3 spans 14 amino acids. The CDR3 DNA follows: TGTGCCAGCAGGTCAGAGGGGGGCTCCTACGAGCAGTACTTC. Protein: CASRSEGGSYEQYF.

Points on this clonotype: A much bigger clone sits one base away, suggesting this may be a read error. The chain joins TRBV20-1 to TRBJ1-1, with D unresolved. Germline assignment: CDR1 DFQATT and CDR2 SNEGSKA (reference sequence). The CDR3 is 13 residues long. V dropped 6 bases and J dropped 6 bases, with 17 bases sitting between them. The CDR3, as DNA: TGCAGTGCCACCCCCCAAGTGTGGGCTGAAGCTTTCTTT. This translates into CSATPQVWAEAFF.

This clonotype was seen at least ten times. This rearrangement joins TRBV6-6 to TRBJ2-7, with TRBD1 matching 8 bases. The length of the CDR3 is 14 residues. CDR1 and CDR2 from the germline V gene are MNHNY and SVGAGI (reference sequence). The ends lost 0 bases at V and 2 bases at J; junction bases unmatched: 0. CDR3 sequence reads: CASSYSTGAYEQYF. The CDR3 DNA is TGTGCCAGCAGTTACTCGACAGGGGCCTACGAGCAGTACTTC.

The chain combines TRBV7-2 with TRBJ2-3; perhaps TRBD1 as D (6 bases). This CDR3 contains 17 residues. The germline V gene has CDR1 SGHTA and CDR2 FQGNSA. V was cut by 2 bases and J by 0 bases, with 15 bases left in between. DNA for the CDR3: TGTGCCAGCAGCTTAATGGGGAGCGGACAGAGCACAGATACGCAGTATTTT. Amino acids: CASSLMGSGQSTDTQYF.

Remarks on this clonotype: Given a much more abundant clone one base away, this may be a read error. The chain combines TRBV7-6 with TRBJ1-5; D is undetermined. Germline values: CDR1 SGHVS, CDR2 FNYEAQ. The CDR3 covers 13 residues. Trimming stripped 0 bases from V and 8 bases from J, with 8 bases between. This CDR3 reads CASSLALDEPQHF. The CDR3 nucleotides read TGTGCCAGCAGCTTAGCGCTGGATGAGCCCCAGCATTTT.

Concerning this clonotype: A much more abundant neighbour one base away suggests this may be a read error. The rearrangement uses TRBV7-2 and TRBJ2-5, with D possibly TRBD1 on 6 matching bases. Germline V CDR1 and CDR2: SGHTA, FQGNSA. This CDR3 has 15 amino acids. V lost 7 bases, J lost 1 base, and 16 bases lay in between. CDR3 sequence: CASNMMGHIQETQYF. CDR3 sequence (DNA): TGTGCCAGCAACATGATGGGACATATCCAAGAGACCCAGTACTTC.

This clonotype showed up many times. This chain connects TRBV20-1 to TRBJ1-3; the D is unclear. The V gene lost 4 bases and the J gene lost 4 bases, with 20 bases spanning the gap. The germline V gene encodes CDR1 DFQATT and CDR2 SNEGSKA (reference sequence). The CDR3 extends over 16 amino acids. The CDR3 nucleotides read TGCAGTGCTACAAAAACCGGGCGTTGGGAAGGAAACACCATATATTTT. Translating gives CSATKTGRWEGNTIYF.

In this sample, this clonotype turned up many times. The chain carries TRBV12-3 or TRBV12-4 and TRBJ1-1, with D unresolved. This CDR3 is 13 amino acids long. Trimming left V 3 bases short and J 5 bases short, with 10 bases between. CDR3 amino acids: CASSFRAETEAFF. The CDR3 DNA follows: TGTGCCAGCAGTTTTAGGGCAGAGACTGAAGCTTTCTTT.

With respect to this clonotype: This may be a read error: a much more frequent sequence differs by one nucleotide. V and J are TRBV7-9 and TRBJ1-5; D gene unclear. The length of the CDR3 is 12 residues. Germline V gene lookup returns CDR1 SEHNR and CDR2 FQNEAQ (reference sequence). The CDR3 DNA reads TGTGCCTGCAGCTTAATGGATCAGCCCCAGCATTTT. As protein: CACSLMDQPQHF.

This clonotype was counted at least ten times. This chain's CDR3 is CSARVSSGQETQYF. CDR3 DNA sequence: TGCAGTGCTAGAGTATCTAGCGGGCAAGAGACCCAGTACTTC. The chain is built from TRBV20-1 and TRBJ2-5; 8 bases are shared with TRBD2. There are 14 residues in the CDR3. J gave up 2 bases and V 1 base, and 3 bases lay outside the gene matches. Germline assignment: CDR1 DFQATT and CDR2 SNEGSKA (reference sequence).

This clonotype was observed many times. This chain connects TRBV6-1 to TRBJ1-1; no reliable D call. V was cut by 5 bases and J by 0 bases, with 13 bases left in between. The CDR3 runs 15 residues. CDR1 is MNHNS and CDR2 is SASEGT in the germline V gene. The CDR3 DNA reads TGTGCCAGCAGTAAGCCGGGCCTTATGAACACTGAAGCTTTCTTT. Its translation: CASSKPGLMNTEAFF.

The chain is built from TRBV2 and TRBJ2-3, with 7 bases matching TRBD1. The CDR3 contains 14 residues. With 8 bases clipped from V and 10 bases from J, the junction kept 15 bases outside the gene matches. Germline values: CDR1 SNHLY, CDR2 FYNNEI. The CDR3: CASLGQYNTHAQYF. In nucleotides, the CDR3 is TGTGCCAGCCTGGGACAGTATAACACACATGCGCAGTATTTT.

At least ten counts were recorded for this clonotype. The V gene is TRBV28, the J gene TRBJ1-2; D not resolved. The CDR3 contains 14 residues. Trimming removed 6 bases at V and 4 bases at J, with 15 bases between. CDR1 and CDR2 (germline): MDHEN, SYDVKM. CDR3 protein: CASSPGQAAYGYTF. The CDR3 DNA reads as TGTGCCAGCAGCCCTGGGCAGGCAGCCTATGGCTACACCTTC.